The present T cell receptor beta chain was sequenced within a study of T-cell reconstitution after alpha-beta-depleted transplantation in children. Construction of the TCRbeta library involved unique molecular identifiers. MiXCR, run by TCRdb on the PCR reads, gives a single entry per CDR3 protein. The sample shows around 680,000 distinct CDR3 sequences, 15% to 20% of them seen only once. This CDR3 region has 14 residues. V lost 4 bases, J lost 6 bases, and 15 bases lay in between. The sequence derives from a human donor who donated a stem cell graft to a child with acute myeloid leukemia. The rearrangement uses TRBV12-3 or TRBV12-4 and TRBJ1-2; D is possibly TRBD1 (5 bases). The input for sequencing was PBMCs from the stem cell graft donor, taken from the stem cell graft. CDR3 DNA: TGTGCCAGCAGTTCAGCGATGGGGGGAGATGGCTACACCTTC. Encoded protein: CASSSAMGGDGYTF.